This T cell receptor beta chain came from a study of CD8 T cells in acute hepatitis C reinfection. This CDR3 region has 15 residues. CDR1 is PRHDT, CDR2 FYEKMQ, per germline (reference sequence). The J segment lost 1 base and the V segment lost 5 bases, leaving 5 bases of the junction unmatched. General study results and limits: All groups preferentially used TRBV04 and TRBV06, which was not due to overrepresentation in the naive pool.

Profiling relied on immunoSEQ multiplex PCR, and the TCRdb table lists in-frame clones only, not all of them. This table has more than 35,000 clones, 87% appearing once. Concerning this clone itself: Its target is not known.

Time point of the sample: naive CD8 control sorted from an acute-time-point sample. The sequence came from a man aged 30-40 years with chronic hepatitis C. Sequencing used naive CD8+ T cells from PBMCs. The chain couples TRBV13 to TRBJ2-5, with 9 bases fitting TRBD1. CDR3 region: CASSPTGGPQETQYF. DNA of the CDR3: TGTGCCAGCAGCCCCACAGGGGGCCCCCAAGAGACCCAGTACTTC.